This TCR beta chain was documented in a study of T cells after yellow fever vaccination. This clonotype turned up a few times. The antigen is unknown. General study points: Researchers cautioned that FACS-sorted repertoires could harbor abundant clonotypes contaminating from the bulk population.

This CDR3 spans 17 amino acids. In TCRdb, the 5' RACE reads were re-called with MiXCR into one record per CDR3 protein. The repertoire holds 150,000 or so distinct CDR3 sequences, with 5% to 8% as singletons. This sequence originates from a man in his thirties or forties who received the YFV17D yellow fever vaccine. Source: CD4+ T cells sorted from PBMCs, taken 10 days after the yellow fever booster vaccination. V and J are TRBV21-1 and TRBJ1-1; TRBD1 is the table's D call and was not checked against the DNA. TRBV21-1 is marked as a pseudogene. CDR3 DNA sequence: TGTGCCAGCACCGAGGGAGGACAGGGTCAAACGGGCACTGAAGCTTTCTTT. Protein: CASTEGGQGQTGTEAFF.